This T cell receptor (beta chain) came from a study of relationships among human T cell subsets. After negative selection with anti-CD4 multisort beads, CD8+ T cells were positively selected with anti-CD8 beads. The T cell receptor alpha and beta CDR3 regions were amplified from mRNA by semiquantitative ARM-PCR. ARM-PCR used tagged nested gene-specific primers, then communal superprimers for exponential amplification. TCRdb analysed the multiplex PCR reads with MiXCR anew, one entry per CDR3 protein. The data contain more than 4,500 distinct CDR3 sequences, less than 80% of them singletons. The table lists this clonotype with a few counts. Germline CDR1 and CDR2: DFQATT and SNEGSKA (reference sequence). This CDR3 comprises 15 residues. V dropped 3 bases and J dropped 0; count of bases not matched to a gene: 6.

The sequence derives from a man aged 35 to 55 in good health. Material for sequencing was CD8+ T cells sorted from blood. The V call is TRBV20-1, the J call TRBJ2-7; TRBD1 aligns across 9 bases. CDR3 amino acids: CSARDRDRASYEQYF. The DNA of the CDR3 is TGCAGTGCTAGGGACCGGGACAGGGCCTCCTACGAGCAGTACTTC.